This TCR beta chain stems from a study of metastatic and nonmetastatic thyroid tumors. Turning to the study itself: Comparative analysis of repertoires was undertaken across blood and tumor or nodule tissue obtained from malignant and benign thyroid patients.

All patients were treatment-naive before thyroid surgery. V was pared by 2 bases and J by 0 bases, with 8 bases between. CDR1 and CDR2 from the germline V gene are MNHNS and SASEGT. The CDR3 is made up of 15 amino acids. Study-wide findings and caveats: The study reportedly found significantly higher TCR beta diversity in malignant thyroid tumors than benign nodules, in blood and tumor.

Points on this clone: Its antigen is not known.

With MiXCR, TCRdb called clones anew from the PCR reads. The table records thousands of clones, around 16% of them present only once. This clonotype was sampled from a male donor with papillary thyroid cancer or a benign thyroid nodule (not recorded which). Some clones in this sample may be carry-over from other donors' samples. The sample consisted of tumor tissue. The chain carries TRBV6-1 and TRBJ1-5; D gene unclear. CDR3 bases: TGTGCCAGCAGTGAACCGGGGATTAGCAATCAGCCCCAGCATTTT. Encoded protein: CASSEPGISNQPQHF.